This is a list of T cell receptor beta chains from one sample in a study of blood T cells in healthy people across ages. TCRdb analysed the 5' RACE reads with MiXCR anew, one entry per CDR3 protein. The sample lists 1,800,000 or so distinct CDR3 sequences, roughly 43% occurring once. The specimen was blood. All receptors derive from a human donor in good health. Both conserved end residues are part of each CDR3. The D gene is left open where the match is weak. Clone size is shown for a subset of rows, as once, few, many or a class of expanded clone.

D,V,size,J,DNA,CDR3
.,TRBV28,few,TRBJ1-5,TGTGCCAGCAGTCCCTCGACAGCAGTATGGCCCCAGCATTTT,CASSPSTAVWPQHF
TRBD1,TRBV9,.,TRBJ1-6,TGTGCCAGCAGCTCCGGACAGGGTGATTCACCCCTCCACTTT,CASSSGQGDSPLHF
.,TRBV6-2/TRBV6-3,.,TRBJ2-7,TGTGCCAGCAGTTCAAGCTTAGCGGTCTACGAGCAGTACTTC,CASSSSLAVYEQYF
.,TRBV5-1,.,TRBJ1-1,TGCGCCAGCAGTCGGGAGGGAAGGAACACTGAAGCTTTCTTT,CASSREGRNTEAFF
.,TRBV9,.,TRBJ1-2,TGTGCCAGCACCAAAGACCTTAACTATGGCTACACCTTC,CASTKDLNYGYTF
.,TRBV5-1,few,TRBJ2-7,TGCGCCAGCATGGGGCAACTGAGCGGCGAGCAGTACTTC,CASMGQLSGEQYF
TRBD2,TRBV18,.,TRBJ2-1,TGTGCCAGCTCACCGGCCCTCGCGGGGGGTTTCAATGAGCAGTTCTTC,CASSPALAGGFNEQFF
.,TRBV7-9,.,TRBJ2-7,TGTGCCAGCAGCCGTTTGTCGAGGGAGAGCTCCTACGAGCAGTACTTC,CASSRLSRESSYEQYF
.,TRBV4-3,.,TRBJ1-1,TGCGCCAGCAGCCAAGATTTGTGGTCAATGAACACTGAAGCTTTCTTT,CASSQDLWSMNTEAFF
.,TRBV28,.,TRBJ2-2,TGTGCCAGCAACGTACTGGGACGGATAACCCCCGGGGAGCTGTTTTTT,CASNVLGRITPGELFF
.,TRBV6-2/TRBV6-3,.,TRBJ2-2,TGTGCCAGCAGTAGCAGATTCAGGGTTATCGCGAACACCGGGGAGCTGTTTTTT,CASSSRFRVIANTGELFF
.,TRBV10-3,few,TRBJ2-5,TGTGCCATCAGCCGCGACACTCAAGAGACCCAGTACTTC,CAISRDTQETQYF
.,TRBV7-2,.,TRBJ2-7,TGTGCCAGCAGCTTAGGAGCTGGCGGGGGCCCCGTAAAACCCCAGTACTTC,CASSLGAGGGPVKPQYF
TRBD1,TRBV20-1,.,TRBJ1-5,TGCAGTGCTAGAGATATGGGGGACAGGGGGCCTTTCGGCAATCAGCCCCAGCATTTT,CSARDMGDRGPFGNQPQHF
.,TRBV12-3/TRBV12-4,few,TRBJ2-7,TGTGCCAGCAGTTTAGGACTAGGCCTTTCCTACGAGCAGTACTTC,CASSLGLGLSYEQYF
.,TRBV4-2,.,TRBJ1-1,TGTGCCAGCAGCCAAGAATGGGGGTACAGTAAAAACACTGAAGCTTTCTTT,CASSQEWGYSKNTEAFF
.,TRBV6-6,.,TRBJ2-5,TGTGCCAGCAGTTACCTGGGTCGGTTGGGAGAGACCCAGTACTTC,CASSYLGRLGETQYF
.,TRBV15,few,TRBJ1-4,TGTGCCACCAGCAGAGGGGAGACGGACCTTAATGAAAAACTGTTTTTT,CATSRGETDLNEKLFF
TRBD1,TRBV5-1,few,TRBJ2-3,TGCGCCAGCAGCTGGGCAGGGGGTCCAGATACGCAGTATTTT,CASSWAGGPDTQYF
TRBD1,TRBV28,few,TRBJ2-5,TGTGCCAGCAGTTTCAGGACAGGAGACTATTCGACGGGGACCCAGTACTTC,CASSFRTGDYSTGTQYF
.,TRBV5-1,.,TRBJ2-5,TGCGCCAGCAGCTTGGATGGGGGGACCATCCAAGAGACCCAGTACTTC,CASSLDGGTIQETQYF
.,TRBV20-1,.,TRBJ1-5,TGCAGTGCTGGCAGGGTGAGGAATCAGCCCCAGCATTTT,CSAGRVRNQPQHF
.,TRBV6-2/TRBV6-3,few,TRBJ2-6,TGTGCCACCAACTACCGAACGTCTGGGGCCAACGTCCTGACTTTC,CATNYRTSGANVLTF
.,TRBV5-6,.,TRBJ2-7,TGTGCCAGCAGCTTGAACCCTACAGTACCGTACGAGCAGTACTTC,CASSLNPTVPYEQYF
.,TRBV7-2,few,TRBJ2-7,TGTGCCAGCAGCTTTCACTCCGAGCAGTACTTC,CASSFHSEQYF